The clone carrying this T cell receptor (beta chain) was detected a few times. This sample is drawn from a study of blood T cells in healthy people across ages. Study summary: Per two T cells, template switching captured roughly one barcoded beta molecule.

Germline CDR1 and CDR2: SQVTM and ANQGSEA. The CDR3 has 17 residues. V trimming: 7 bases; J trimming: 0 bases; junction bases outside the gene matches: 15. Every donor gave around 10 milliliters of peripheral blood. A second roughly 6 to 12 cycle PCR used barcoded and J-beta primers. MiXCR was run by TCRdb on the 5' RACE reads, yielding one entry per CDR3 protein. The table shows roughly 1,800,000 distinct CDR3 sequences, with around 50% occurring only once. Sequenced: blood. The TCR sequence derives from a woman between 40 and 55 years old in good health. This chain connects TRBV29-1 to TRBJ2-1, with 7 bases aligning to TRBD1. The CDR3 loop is CSGIEGTALSSYNEQFF. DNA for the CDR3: TGCAGCGGCATAGAAGGGACAGCGCTAAGCTCCTACAATGAGCAGTTCTTC.